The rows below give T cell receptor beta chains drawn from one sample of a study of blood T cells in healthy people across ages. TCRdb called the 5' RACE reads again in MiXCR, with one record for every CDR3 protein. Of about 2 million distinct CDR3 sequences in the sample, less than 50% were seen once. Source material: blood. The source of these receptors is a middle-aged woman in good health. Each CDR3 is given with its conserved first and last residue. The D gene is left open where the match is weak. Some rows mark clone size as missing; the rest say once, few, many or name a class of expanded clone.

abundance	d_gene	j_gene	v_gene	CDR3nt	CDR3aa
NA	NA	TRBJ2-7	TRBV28	TGTGCCAGCAGTCCAAGGCACGGCCACTACGAGCAGTACTTC	CASSPRHGHYEQYF
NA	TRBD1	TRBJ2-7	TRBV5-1	TGCGCCAGCAGCTTGGGCCAGGGGGCAGCAGGCGAGCAGTACTTC	CASSLGQGAAGEQYF
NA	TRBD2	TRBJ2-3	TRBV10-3	TGTGCCATCAGAAAGACTAGCGGGGGTTTGACAGATACGCAGTATTTT	CAIRKTSGGLTDTQYF
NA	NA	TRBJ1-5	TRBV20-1	TGCAGTGCTAGAATGGGAGGGCCCCAGCATTTT	CSARMGGPQHF
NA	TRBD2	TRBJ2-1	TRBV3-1	TGTGCCAGCAGCCAGGTACTAGCGGACCATAATGAGCAGTTCTTC	CASSQVLADHNEQFF
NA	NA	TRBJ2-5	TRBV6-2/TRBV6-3	TGTGCCAGCAGTTACCCGACAGGGAGGGAGACCCAGTACTTC	CASSYPTGRETQYF
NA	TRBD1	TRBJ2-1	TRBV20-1	TGCAGTGCTAGGGGACAGCCCGTCTCCTACATTGAGCAGTTCTTC	CSARGQPVSYIEQFF
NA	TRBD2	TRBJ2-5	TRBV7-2	TGTGCCAGCAGCGCATCTGCTAGCGGGGTTAACGGAGAGACCCAGTACTTC	CASSASASGVNGETQYF
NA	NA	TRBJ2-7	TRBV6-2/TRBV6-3	TGTGCCAGCAGTCAAGGAGGGACAGTTTACGAGCAGTACTTC	CASSQGGTVYEQYF
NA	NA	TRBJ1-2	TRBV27	TGTGCCAGCAGTTTATCCTACAACAGACATGGCTACACCTTC	CASSLSYNRHGYTF
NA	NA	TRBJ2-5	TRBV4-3	TGCGCCAGCAGCCAAGATTCACTGGAGCAAGAGACCCAGTACTTC	CASSQDSLEQETQYF
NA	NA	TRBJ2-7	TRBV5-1	TGCGCCAGCAGCTATATGGTCCCCAATGAGCAGTACTTC	CASSYMVPNEQYF
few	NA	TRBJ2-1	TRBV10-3	TGTGCCATCAGTGAGTCTGGGGGATCCTACAATGAGCAGTTCTTC	CAISESGGSYNEQFF
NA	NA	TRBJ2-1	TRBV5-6	TGTGCCAGCAGCAGCTTCGATACCGCGGTATCCTACAATGAGCAGTTCTTC	CASSSFDTAVSYNEQFF
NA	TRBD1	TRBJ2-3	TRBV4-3	TGCGCCAGCAACCGTGCTGCCATACAGGGGGCGAGCACAGATACGCAGTATTTT	CASNRAAIQGASTDTQYF
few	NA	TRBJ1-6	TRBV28	TGTGCCAGCAGTTCACCCCAGGGGAGCTTGGGGAATTCACCCCTCCACTTT	CASSSPQGSLGNSPLHF
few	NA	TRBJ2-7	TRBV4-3	TGCGCCAGCAGCCAAGATATCGGGGATTACGAGCAGTACTTC	CASSQDIGDYEQYF
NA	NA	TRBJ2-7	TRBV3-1	TGTGCCAGCAGCAAAAGGGGCGCCGGCTCCTACGAGCAGTACTTC	CASSKRGAGSYEQYF
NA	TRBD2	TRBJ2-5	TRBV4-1	TGCGCCAGCAGCCAAGGTACGGCCGGGGGGTACCAAGAGACCCAGTACTTC	CASSQGTAGGYQETQYF
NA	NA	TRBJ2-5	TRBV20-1	TGCAGTGCTAGAGATCCCTATCGGCTCTCTGAGCAGTACTTC	CSARDPYRLSEQYF
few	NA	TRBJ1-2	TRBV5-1	TGCGCCAGCAGCTTAGGAAGTCCTAACTATGGCTACACCTTC	CASSLGSPNYGYTF
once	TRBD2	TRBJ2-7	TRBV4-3	TGCGCCAGCAGCCAAGATCGCGGGGGGGCCTACAATGGGCAGTACTTC	CASSQDRGGAYNGQYF
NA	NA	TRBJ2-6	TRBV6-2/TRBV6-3	TGTGCCAGCAAACCGGGGAGCACGGGGGCCAACGTCCTGACTTTC	CASKPGSTGANVLTF
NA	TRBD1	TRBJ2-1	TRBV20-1	TGCAGTGCTAGCGGGGGACAGGGAATCCCCTACAATGAGCAGTTCTTC	CSASGGQGIPYNEQFF
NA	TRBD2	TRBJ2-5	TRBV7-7	TGTGCTAGCAGCCCCGGATGGCTTGCGGGGGGACAAGAGACCCAGTACTTC	CASSPGWLAGGQETQYF
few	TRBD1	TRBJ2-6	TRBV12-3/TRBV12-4	TGTGCCAGCACACAGGGGCACTCTGGGGCCAACGTCCTGACTTTC	CASTQGHSGANVLTF
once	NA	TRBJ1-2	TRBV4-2	TGTGCCAGCAGCCAAGATCGGGAGGAGGGCTACACCTTC	CASSQDREEGYTF
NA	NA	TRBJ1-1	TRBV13	TGTGCCAGCAGCGCGTACAGAAGCACGAGCACTGAAGCTTTCTTT	CASSAYRSTSTEAFF
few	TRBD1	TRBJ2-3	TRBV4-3	TGCGCCAGCAGCCAAGATGACAGGGTAACAGATACGCAGTATTTT	CASSQDDRVTDTQYF
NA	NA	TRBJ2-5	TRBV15	TGTGCCACCAGCAGAGATTGGGGCAGCCAAGAGACCCAGTACTTC	CATSRDWGSQETQYF
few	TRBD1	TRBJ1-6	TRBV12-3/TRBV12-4	TGTGCCAGCAGTTTATTCTCAGGGGGCAATTCTAATTCACCCCTCCACTTT	CASSLFSGGNSNSPLHF
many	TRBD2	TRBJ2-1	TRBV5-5	TGTGCCAGCAGCTTGAGGTTAGCGGGTGACAATGAGCAGTTCTTC	CASSLRLAGDNEQFF
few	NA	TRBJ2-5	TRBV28	TGTGCCAGCAGTTTCGAGAAAGAGACCCAGTACTTC	CASSFEKETQYF
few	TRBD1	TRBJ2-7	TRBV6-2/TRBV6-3	TGTGCCAGCAGGCCTCGCCGGGACAGGATCTCCTACGAGCAGTACTTC	CASRPRRDRISYEQYF
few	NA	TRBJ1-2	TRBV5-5	TGTGCCAGCAGCTTAGCCCCCGGGGACCACGATGTTTATGGCTACACCTTC	CASSLAPGDHDVYGYTF
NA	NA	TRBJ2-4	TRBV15	TGTGCCACCAGCAGATCCCGACAGGTAGTAGCCAAAAACATTCAGTACTTC	CATSRSRQVVAKNIQYF
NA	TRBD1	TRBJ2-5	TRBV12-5	TGTGCTAGTGGTCTGGGACAGGGGGCTCTGTGGCAAGAGACCCAGTACTTC	CASGLGQGALWQETQYF
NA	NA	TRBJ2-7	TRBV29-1	TGCAGCGTTGCCACAGGGCAGATCTACGAGCAGTACTTC	CSVATGQIYEQYF
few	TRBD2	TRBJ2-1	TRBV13	TGTGCCAGCAGCTTAGAAGGAGCGGGGGCCCCTTCCCGAATAAATGAGCAGTTCTTC	CASSLEGAGAPSRINEQFF
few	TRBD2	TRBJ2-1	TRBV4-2	TGTGCCAGCAGCCAAGGGCTAGCGGGGGCCGGGAGTGAGCAGTTCTTC	CASSQGLAGAGSEQFF